Below, one T cell receptor (beta chain) is given with its context. Its specificity is not known. The entry originates in a study of T cell responses to AZD1222 COVID-19 vaccine. The CDR3 contains 15 residues. V lost 0 bases and J 8 bases, leaving 16 bases between the germline ends. Germline CDR1 reads MGHRA; CDR2 reads YSYEKL. Study conclusions and caveats: Reports indicate that nearly half of spike-specific TCRs are directed at unmutated variant regions.

Profiling relied on immunoSEQ multiplex PCR, and the TCRdb table lists in-frame clones only, not all of them. This table has tens of thousands of clones, 88% appearing once. Sequenced material: peripheral blood, taken 28 days after the second AZD1222 dose. The sequence was collected from an adult who received the AZD1222 COVID-19 vaccine. V and J are TRBV4-1 and TRBJ1-1; a possible D gene is TRBD1 (5 bases). CDR3 sequence reads: CASSQENRLDGEAFF. CDR3 nucleotide sequence: TGCGCCAGCAGCCAAGAGAACAGGTTAGATGGGGAAGCTTTCTTT.